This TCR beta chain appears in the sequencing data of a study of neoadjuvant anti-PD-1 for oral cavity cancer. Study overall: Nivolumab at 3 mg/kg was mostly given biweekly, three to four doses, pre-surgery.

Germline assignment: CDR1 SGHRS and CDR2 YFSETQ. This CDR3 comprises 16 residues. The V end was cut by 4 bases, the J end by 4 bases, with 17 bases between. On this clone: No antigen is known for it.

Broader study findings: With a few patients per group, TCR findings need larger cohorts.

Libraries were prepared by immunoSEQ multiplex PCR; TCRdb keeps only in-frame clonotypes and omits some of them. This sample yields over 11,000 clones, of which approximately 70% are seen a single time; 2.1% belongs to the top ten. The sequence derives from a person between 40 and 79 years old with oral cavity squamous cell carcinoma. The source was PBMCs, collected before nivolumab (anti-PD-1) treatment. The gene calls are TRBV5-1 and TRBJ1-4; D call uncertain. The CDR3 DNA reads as TGCGCCAGCAGCACCGGGTTCGGGCAGGTTAATGAAAAACTGTTTTTT. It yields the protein CASSTGFGQVNEKLFF.